This T cell receptor beta chain comes out of a study of T cells expressing NK-cell markers (dated by TCRdb to about 2020). For the study in its entirety: TCR beta-chain repertoires were profiled in sorted CD3+CD56+NKG2C+, CD3+CD56+NKG2C- and CD3+CD56-NKG2C+ T-cell subsets from eight donors. Randomly selected healthy volunteers, three men and five women, were used as the eight sequenced donors. Of the eight sequenced donors, seven were found to be HCMV-seropositive and one was found to be HCMV-seronegative. Sequencing of the libraries produced 2 x 150 bp reads on Illumina HiSeq 2000/2500, MiSeq or NextSeq. The study at large found these results: It remained unclear whether the expanded NKG2C-expressing T cell clones were specific for HCMV antigens. Those dominant clonotypes were again the most abundant among CD3+CD56-NKG2C+ cells in a few donors, at about 28.3-60.1%. In several donors, the dominant CD3+CD56+NKG2C+ clonotypes were found to rank among the top 10 CD8+ clonotypes and to make up roughly 1.0-7.0% of CD8+ T cells.

As to this clonotype: This receptor's antigen is unknown.

The CDR3 starts with the cysteine, ends with the phenylalanine, and has 15 residues. The coding DNA is unavailable. Sequenced using an Illumina HiSeq 2000. TCR beta cDNA libraries were made by 5'RACE template switching that added a universal primer site and unique molecular identifiers. Synthesis of cDNA was primed from the TCR beta constant segment and was followed by two consecutive PCR amplification steps. The published analysis was carried out like this. MIGEC was used to demultiplex reads and group the reads by UMI, and MiTCR was used to assemble and quantify clonotypes. Only TCR cDNA sequences supported by at least two reads were kept to exclude erroneous sequences. The tcR package was used for downstream repertoire analysis, and clonotypes were matched across fractions by CDR3 nucleotide sequence plus V segment. VDJmatch was used to annotate antigen specificity against VDJdb, with one amino acid substitution in CDR3 permitted. TCRdb reprocessed the reads; each CDR3 protein sequence makes one entry, and DNA is unavailable. The V and J calls, along with clone size, are taken from TCRdb and not from the paper's own processing. This sample's clone table shows fewer than 550,000 distinct CDR3 sequences. Together, the top ten hold approximately 1.5% of the sample.

To determine HCMV serostatus, a commercial ELISA kit was used to detect HCMV-specific IgG in serum. Ficoll density gradient centrifugation was used to isolate peripheral blood mononuclear cells from blood. In this chain, TRBV12-3 or TRBV12-4 is recombined with TRBJ2-1; TCRdb's D gene call, TRBD1, goes unchecked for lack of DNA. Sample: blood T cells: a sorted CD56 or NKG2C T cell subset, CD4+ or CD8+ T cells, or bulk PBMC T cells (not recorded which). The origin of this receptor is a woman between 50 and 59 years old in good health. Donor details come from another sample of the same person, matched by shared clones. The CDR3 is CASSFEGTNPFEQFF.